This TCR beta chain was profiled in a study of T cell repertoires in aging, cancer and after chemotherapy. Amplification of TCR beta used genomic DNA extracted from peripheral blood. Overall study results and limits: Compared with age-matched healthy donors, untreated hematological or solid cancer patients showed higher blood TCR clonality.

TRB rearrangements spanning V, D and J were amplified using mixed TRB-A/B primers. TCRdb fed the multiplex PCR reads into MiXCR, producing one record per CDR3 protein. The data contain roughly 15,000 distinct CDR3 sequences, roughly half of them singletons. About this clonotype: As yet, its antigen is unknown.

The length of the CDR3 is 14 residues. The germline CDR1 and CDR2 sequences are LNHNV and YYDKDF (reference sequence). Between the trimmed V and J ends, which lost 5 bases and 4 bases, there was a span of 11 bases. Material for sequencing was blood. The TCR was taken from a human donor in good health. The rearrangement links TRBV15 to TRBJ2-2, with D possibly matching TRBD1 (5 bases). The CDR3: CATSFRVGTGELFF. DNA of the CDR3: TGTGCCACCAGCTTCAGGGTAGGCACCGGGGAGCTGTTTTTT.